These 9 T cell receptor beta chains were all obtained from the same sample, sequenced in a study of tumor and adjacent non-tumor tissue in lung cancer. RNA was extracted from bulk tissue without any cell sorting. Three rounds of nested PCR, following a modified ARM-PCR protocol, produced the TCRbeta library. TCRdb reprocessed the multiplex PCR reads with MiXCR, giving one entry per CDR3 protein. The sample lists 60,000 to 90,000 distinct CDR3 sequences, under 80% occurring once. The sequencing sample was made of lung tumor tissue. These receptors were obtained from a woman in her forties or fifties with non-small cell lung cancer.

The chain joins TRBV29-1 to TRBJ1-5, with D unresolved. Trimming stripped 8 bases from V and 2 bases from J, with 13 bases between. The CDR3 has 13 residues. Germline V gene sequence: CDR1 SQVTM, CDR2 ANQGSEA. DNA of the CDR3: TGCAGCATTCGCGGCAGAGGCAATCAGCCCCAGCATTTT. It yields the protein CSIRGRGNQPQHF.

This clonotype showed up just once. The final CDR3 position lacks the conserved phenylalanine or tryptophan, pointing to a likely read error. The chain has TRBV6-6 and TRBJ2-7; possible D gene TRBD2, 5 bases. Germline V gene data show CDR1 as MNHNY and CDR2 as SVGAGI (reference sequence). The CDR3 is 15 residues long. Trimming shortened V by 4 bases and J by 3 bases, and 16 bases separated the two germline ends. In nucleotides, the CDR3 is TGTGCCAGCAGTTCTCCTCAGGAACTAGTCTACGAGCAGTACTCC. It codes for CASSSPQELVYEQYS.

This clonotype has just a few counts. The chain couples TRBV7-3 to TRBJ2-7; D may be TRBD1 (5 bases). Germline V gene lookup returns CDR1 SGHTA and CDR2 FQGTGA. V was trimmed by 1 base and J by 5 bases, leaving 12 bases between them. The CDR3 extends over 14 amino acids. The DNA of the CDR3 is TGTGCCAGCAGCTTAAAGGGGTCGTCCCACGAGCAGTACTTC. It translates to CASSLKGSSHEQYF. Variable domain in full (rest from reference TRBV7-3 and TRBJ2-7): GAGVSQTPSNKVTEKGKYVELRCDPISGHTALYWYRQSLGQGPEFLIYFQGTGAADDSGLPNDRFFAVRPEGSVSTLKIQRTERGDSAVYLCASSLKGSSHEQYFGPGTRLTVT.

On this clonotype itself: A read error is possible here, since a much larger clone lies one base away. The V and J genes are TRBV2 and TRBJ2-5; D unresolved. Germline V gene data show CDR1 as SNHLY and CDR2 as FYNNEI. The germline V and J ends were trimmed by 8 bases and 2 bases, with 9 bases remaining between them. The CDR3 covers 12 residues. This chain's CDR3 is CASGVGQETQYF. The CDR3, as DNA: TGTGCCAGCGGGGTGGGACAAGAGACCCAGTACTTC.

For this clonotype: One junction end does not reproduce the germline sequence, and a read error may be involved. The V call is TRBV6-6, the J call TRBJ2-1; 7 nucleotides align to TRBD1. Germline V gene lookup returns CDR1 MNHNY and CDR2 SVGAGI (reference sequence). The CDR3 is made up of 16 amino acids. CDR3 amino acids: CASSYHRGVSYDEQFF. The CDR3 DNA is TGTGCCAGCAGTTACCACAGGGGAGTGTCCTACGATGAGCAGTTCTTC.

The chain joins TRBV7-9 to TRBJ1-5; D is possibly TRBD1 (6 bases). The J call is doubtful: the DNA matches TRBJ2-3 better. There are 14 residues in the CDR3. Per the germline V gene, CDR1 is SEHNR and CDR2 is FQNEAQ (reference sequence). CDR3 sequence: CASSPQGYNQPQYF. CDR3 nucleotides: TGTGCCAGCAGCCCGCAGGGGTACAATCAGCCCCAGTATTTT.

The chain employs TRBV29-1 and TRBJ1-2; no clear D gene. There are 11 residues in the CDR3. Germline CDR1 is SQVTM and CDR2 is ANQGSEA. V was pared by 5 bases and J by 7 bases, with 11 bases between. The CDR3 DNA reads as TGCAGCGTTCTGGCAGAACTTGGCTACACCTTC. It translates to CSVLAELGYTF. Full variable domain (rest looked up from reference TRBV29-1 and TRBJ1-2): SAVISQKPSRDICQRGTSLTIQCQVDSQVTMMFWYRQQPGQSLTLIATANQGSEATYESGFVIDKFPISRPNLTFSTLTVSNMSPEDSSIYLCSVLAELGYTFGSGTRLTVV.

This clonotype was detected many times. The chain recombines TRBV12-3 or TRBV12-4 with TRBJ1-5; 8 nucleotides align to TRBD1. After removal of 8 bases from V and 1 base from J, the junction contained 7 bases not matched to a gene. There are 15 residues in the CDR3. The CDR3 spells CASAGQGASNQPQHF. The CDR3 bases are TGTGCCAGCGCAGGGCAGGGGGCGAGCAATCAGCCCCAGCATTTT.

In this sample, this clonotype turned up once. One end of the junction fails to match germline, which may point to a read error. This sequence joins TRBV6-1 and TRBJ2-1; D is undetermined. CDR1 MNHNS and CDR2 SASEGT come from the germline V gene. The CDR3 has 14 residues. CDR3 DNA: TGTGTCAGCAGTGAACATGCTAGTTACAATGAGCATTTCTTC. It encodes CVSSEHASYNEHFF.